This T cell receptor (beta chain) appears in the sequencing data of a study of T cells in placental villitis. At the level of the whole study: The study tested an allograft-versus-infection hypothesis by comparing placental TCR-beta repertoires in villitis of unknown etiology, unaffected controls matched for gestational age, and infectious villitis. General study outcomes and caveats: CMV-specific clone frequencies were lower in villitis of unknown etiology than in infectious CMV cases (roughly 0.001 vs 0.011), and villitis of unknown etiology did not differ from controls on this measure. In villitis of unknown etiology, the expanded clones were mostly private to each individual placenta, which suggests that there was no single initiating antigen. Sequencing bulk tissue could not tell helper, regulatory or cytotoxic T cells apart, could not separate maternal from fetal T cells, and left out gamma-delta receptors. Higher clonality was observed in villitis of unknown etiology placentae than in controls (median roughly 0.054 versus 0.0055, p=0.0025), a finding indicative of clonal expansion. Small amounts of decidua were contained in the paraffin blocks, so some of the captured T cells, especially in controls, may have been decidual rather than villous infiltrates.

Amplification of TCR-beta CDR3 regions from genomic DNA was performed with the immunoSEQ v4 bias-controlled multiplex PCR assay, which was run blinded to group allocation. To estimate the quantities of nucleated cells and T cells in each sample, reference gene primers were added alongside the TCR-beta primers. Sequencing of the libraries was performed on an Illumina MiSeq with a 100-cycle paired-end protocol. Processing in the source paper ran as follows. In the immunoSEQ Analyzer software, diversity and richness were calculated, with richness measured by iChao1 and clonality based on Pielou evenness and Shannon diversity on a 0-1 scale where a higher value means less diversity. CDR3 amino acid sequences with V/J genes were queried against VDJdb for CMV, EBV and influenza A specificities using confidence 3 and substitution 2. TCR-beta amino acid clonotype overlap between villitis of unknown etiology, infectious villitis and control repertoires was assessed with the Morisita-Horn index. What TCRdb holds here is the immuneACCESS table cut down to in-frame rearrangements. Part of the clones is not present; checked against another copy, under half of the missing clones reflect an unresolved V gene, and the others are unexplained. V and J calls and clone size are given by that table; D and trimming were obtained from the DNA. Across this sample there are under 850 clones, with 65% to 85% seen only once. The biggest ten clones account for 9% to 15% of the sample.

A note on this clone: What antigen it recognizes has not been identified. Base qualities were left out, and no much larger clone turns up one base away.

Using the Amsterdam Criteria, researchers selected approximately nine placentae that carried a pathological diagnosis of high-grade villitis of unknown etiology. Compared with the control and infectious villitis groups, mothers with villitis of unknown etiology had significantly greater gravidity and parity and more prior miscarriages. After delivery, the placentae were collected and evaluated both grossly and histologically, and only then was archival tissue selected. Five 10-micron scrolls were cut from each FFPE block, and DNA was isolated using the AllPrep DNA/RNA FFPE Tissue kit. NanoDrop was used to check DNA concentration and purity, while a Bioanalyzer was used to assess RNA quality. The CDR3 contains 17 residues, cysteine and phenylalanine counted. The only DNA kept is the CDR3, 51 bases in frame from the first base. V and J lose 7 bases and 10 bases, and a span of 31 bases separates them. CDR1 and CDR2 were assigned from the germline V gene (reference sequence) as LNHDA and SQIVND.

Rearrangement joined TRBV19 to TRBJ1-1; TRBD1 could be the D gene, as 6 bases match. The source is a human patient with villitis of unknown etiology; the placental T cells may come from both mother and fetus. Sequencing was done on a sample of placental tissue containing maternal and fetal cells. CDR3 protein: CASTDQAPTGPRVRAFF. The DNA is TGTGCCAGTACCGATCAGGCCCCGACAGGACCGAGGGTGAGAGCTTTCTTT.